This is a list of T cell receptor beta chains from one sample in a study of identical twins. TCRdb itself ran the 5' RACE reads through MiXCR, one entry per CDR3 protein. The top ten clones hold around 8.6% of a sample with around 370,000 distinct CDR3 sequences, about 9% of them seen once. The sample consisted of naive T cells sorted from blood. Receptors originate from a woman between 50 and 59 years old in good health. The CDR3 runs from the conserved cysteine through the conserved F or W. D genes are given only for firm matches. Only part of the rows carry a size: once, few, many, or a class if the clone is expanded.

CASSHRDRVRAAFF | TGTGCCAGCAGTCACCGGGACCGCGTTCGAGCAGCTTTCTTT | - | TRBJ1-1 | many | TRBV6-2/TRBV6-3
CASSKLTGRSGSTDTQYF | TGCGCCAGCAGCAAGCTAACAGGAAGAAGTGGAAGCACAGATACGCAGTATTTT | - | TRBJ2-3 | many | TRBV4-1
CAISSGTGPNQPQHF | TGTGCCATCAGTTCCGGGACAGGCCCCAATCAGCCCCAGCATTTT | TRBD1 | TRBJ1-5 | - | TRBV10-3
CSVDVPGIFTYEQYF | TGCAGCGTTGATGTTCCAGGGATTTTTACCTACGAGCAGTACTTC | - | TRBJ2-7 | few | TRBV29-1
CASSLGGTEQFF | TGTGCCAGCAGCTTAGGAGGGACTGAGCAGTTCTTC | - | TRBJ2-1 | - | TRBV11-2
CASSYESRAANEKLFF | TGTGCCAGCAGTTACGAATCCAGGGCAGCTAATGAAAAACTGTTTTTT | - | TRBJ1-4 | many | TRBV6-5
CASSQQRGLDEQFF | TGTGCCAGCAGTCAACAACGAGGACTAGATGAGCAGTTCTTC | TRBD2 | TRBJ2-1 | many | TRBV12-3/TRBV12-4
CSARDPGLVWETQYF | TGCAGTGCTAGAGACCCCGGACTAGTTTGGGAGACCCAGTACTTC | TRBD2 | TRBJ2-5 | - | TRBV20-1
CASSLGGTGGIWFF | TGTGCCAGCAGCTTAGGAGGAACAGGGGGCATATGGTTCTTC | TRBD1 | TRBJ2-1 | - | TRBV7-2
CASNSGGAEGYTF | TGTGCCAGCAATTCAGGGGGCGCTGAGGGCTACACCTTC | TRBD1 | TRBJ1-2 | - | TRBV11-2
CASSYGQGTDTQYF | TGTGCCAGCAGTTACGGCCAGGGGACAGATACGCAGTATTTT | - | TRBJ2-3 | few | TRBV6-6
CSARDQGSLNEQFF | TGCAGTGCTAGAGATCAAGGGAGCCTCAATGAGCAGTTCTTC | - | TRBJ2-1 | - | TRBV20-1
CASSSRGRKTGTGEGDGYTF | TGTGCCAGCAGCTCACGAGGGAGGAAAACCGGGACAGGGGAAGGCGATGGCTACACCTTC | TRBD1 | TRBJ1-2 | few | TRBV7-6
CASSQGGGGWGDEQFF | TGCGCCAGCAGCCAAGGAGGGGGCGGTTGGGGCGATGAGCAGTTCTTC | TRBD1 | TRBJ2-1 | - | TRBV4-1
CASSVGQGALNEQFF | TGTGCCAGCAGTGTTGGACAGGGGGCCCTCAATGAGCAGTTCTTC | TRBD1 | TRBJ2-1 | few | TRBV6-4
CASSQVPDRSTDTQYF | TGCGCCAGCAGCCAAGTCCCTGACAGGTCCACAGATACGCAGTATTTT | - | TRBJ2-3 | many | TRBV4-1
CASSTGTSGIQETQYF | TGTGCCAGTAGTACAGGGACTAGCGGAATTCAAGAGACCCAGTACTTC | TRBD2 | TRBJ2-5 | - | TRBV19
CASSQRAGERETQYF | TGTGCCAGCAGCCAAAGAGCGGGAGAAAGGGAGACCCAGTACTTC | TRBD2 | TRBJ2-5 | few | TRBV3-1
CASSQLPLGTNTGELFF | TGTGCCAGCAGCCAACTTCCACTAGGTACGAACACCGGGGAGCTGTTTTTT | - | TRBJ2-2 | many | TRBV3-1
CASSLDLAGGLGTDTQYF | TGTGCCAGCAGCTTAGACCTAGCGGGAGGGCTGGGCACAGATACGCAGTATTTT | TRBD2 | TRBJ2-3 | few | TRBV7-2
CASSPPRDMNTEAFF | TGTGCCAGCAGCCCGCCTAGAGACATGAACACTGAAGCTTTCTTT | - | TRBJ1-1 | few | TRBV11-2
CASIAENTGELFF | TGTGCCAGCATCGCAGAGAACACCGGGGAGCTGTTTTTT | - | TRBJ2-2 | few | TRBV9
CASSQAYRGTYNEQFF | TGTGCCAGCAGCCAAGCCTACAGGGGCACCTACAATGAGCAGTTCTTC | TRBD1 | TRBJ2-1 | - | TRBV7-6
CASSVESGTGETQYF | TGTGCCAGCAGCGTAGAGTCTGGGACTGGTGAGACCCAGTACTTC | - | TRBJ2-5 | many | TRBV9
CASSPKRGEAMTEAFF | TGTGCCAGCTCACCTAAACGAGGGGAGGCTATGACTGAAGCTTTCTTT | - | TRBJ1-1 | few | TRBV18
CASSPTGATNYGYTF | TGCGCCAGCAGTCCGACAGGGGCTACCAACTATGGCTACACCTTC | TRBD1 | TRBJ1-2 | many | TRBV10-2